This T cell receptor beta chain was sequenced during a study of cytomegalovirus exposure and HLA in healthy donors. Comment on this clone: The antigen remains undetermined.

General observations from the study: Later analysis indicated greater clonal expansion among HLA-associated TCR beta chains than among equally common other chains. In a later analysis, several top co-occurrence clusters appeared linked to parvovirus B19, influenza, CMV and Epstein-Barr virus. Previous analysis showed most TCR beta V segments were productive about 87% or about 30% of the time. A later analysis linked a missense variant in DCLRE1C to the trimming of TCR beta V and J genes.

PCR employed 60 Vbeta and 13 Jbeta primers. Assay: immunoSEQ multiplex PCR; the TCRdb copy retains only in-frame clones and omits some. The sample has more than 95,000 clones; approximately 78% are singletons. V lost 0 bases and J lost 7, with 16 bases in between. Germline lookup yields CDR1 SGHTA and CDR2 FQGNSA. The CDR3 totals 15 residues. The sequence was collected from a middle-aged woman in good health and CMV-seronegative. V and J are TRBV7-2 and TRBJ2-7; the D gene is possibly TRBD2 (6 bases). Sequenced sample: PBMCs. CDR3 nucleotide sequence: TGTGCCAGCAGCTTAGCCGGACTACCCAGAGGGGAGCAGTACTTC. This encodes CASSLAGLPRGEQYF.